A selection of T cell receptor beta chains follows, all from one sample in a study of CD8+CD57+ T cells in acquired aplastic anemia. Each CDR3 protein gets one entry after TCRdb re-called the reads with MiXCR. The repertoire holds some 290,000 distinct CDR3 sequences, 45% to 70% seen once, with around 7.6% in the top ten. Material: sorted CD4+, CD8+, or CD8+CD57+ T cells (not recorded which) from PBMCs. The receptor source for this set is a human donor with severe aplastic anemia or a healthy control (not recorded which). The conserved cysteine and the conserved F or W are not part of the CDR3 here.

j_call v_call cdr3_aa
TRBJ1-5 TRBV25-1 ASSPGTLSSNQPQH
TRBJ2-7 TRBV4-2 ASSGEPPYEQY
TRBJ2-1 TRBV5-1 ASSPWRVDTEQF
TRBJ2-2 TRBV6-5 ASRRLAGGLNTGELF
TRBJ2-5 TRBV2 ASTRETYSGRSNTQY
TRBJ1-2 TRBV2 ASSLDRGFDGYT
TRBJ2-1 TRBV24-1 ATSVAGGPWNEQF
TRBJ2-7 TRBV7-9 ASSALAQGNYEQY
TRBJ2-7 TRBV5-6 ASSLGVGAYEQH
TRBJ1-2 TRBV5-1 ASSLTPDRSYGYT
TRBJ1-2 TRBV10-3 AIMGQTYGYT
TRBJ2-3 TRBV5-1 ASSLGPQGADTDTQY
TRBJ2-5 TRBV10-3 AISGGTPGDGETQY
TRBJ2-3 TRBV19 ASSGDGESTDTQY
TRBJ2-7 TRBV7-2 ASRGIPSYEQY
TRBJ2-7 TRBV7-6 ASSLDPPGYEQY
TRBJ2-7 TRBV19 ASSAGQGKNEQY
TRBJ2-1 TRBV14 ASSHPSRGLAGGLNNEQF
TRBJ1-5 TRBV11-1 ASSSQGGNSNQPQH
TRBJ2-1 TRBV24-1 ATSAEVSAEQF
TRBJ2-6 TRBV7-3 ASSFRGPLHLSGANVLT
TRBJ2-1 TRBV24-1 ATSDTQFYSEQF
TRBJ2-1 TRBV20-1 SAHLAGGSNEQF
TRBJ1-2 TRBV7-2 ASSPPSGTGGAGYT
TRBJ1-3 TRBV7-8 ASSYVGQGGNTIC
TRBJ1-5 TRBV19 ASSIGADHYQPQH
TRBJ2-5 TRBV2 ASSDAGGGTQY
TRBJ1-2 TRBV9 ASSTDGSNYGYT
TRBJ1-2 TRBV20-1 SARSTEFYGYT
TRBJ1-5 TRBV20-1 SASGGGATQETQH
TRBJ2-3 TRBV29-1 SPKPRGGPTDTQY
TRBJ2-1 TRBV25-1 ASSVPGQLGNEQF
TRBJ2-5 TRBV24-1 AAETQY
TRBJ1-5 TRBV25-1 ASRKANQPQH
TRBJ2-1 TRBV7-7 ASSLARETSPYNEQF
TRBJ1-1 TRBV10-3 AIIQGNIEAF
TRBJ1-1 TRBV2 ASSEEGVVGANTEAF
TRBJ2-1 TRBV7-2 ASSLAAGGSYNEQF
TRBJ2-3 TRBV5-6 ASTEDWGQTDTQY
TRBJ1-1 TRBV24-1 ATSGGHTNTEAF
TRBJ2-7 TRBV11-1 ASSFDRGQYEQY
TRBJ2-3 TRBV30 ARSFGGSTDTQY
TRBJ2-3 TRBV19 ASSKLAGGRGLVDTQY
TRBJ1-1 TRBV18 ASSVSGVGTEAF
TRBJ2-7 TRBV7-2 ASSLGGKQY
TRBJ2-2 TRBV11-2 ASRLSAGELF
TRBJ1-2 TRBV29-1 SATTLSQGSYGYT
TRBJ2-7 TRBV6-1 ASSEISGGIYEQY
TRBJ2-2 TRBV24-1 ATSGGQGANTGELF
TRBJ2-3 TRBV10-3 AIRGGTDTQY
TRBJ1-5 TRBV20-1 SASVPGPTGAQH
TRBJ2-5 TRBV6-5 ASSITGTGFRQETQY
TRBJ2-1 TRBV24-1 ATSDLAGLSNEQF
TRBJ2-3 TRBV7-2 ASSLGRRLAGGSGRTDTQY
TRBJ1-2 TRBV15 ATSRGGTTNYGHT
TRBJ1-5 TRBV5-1 VSSRRAGDQPQH
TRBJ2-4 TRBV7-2 ASSSGGALAKNIQY
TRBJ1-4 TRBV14 ASSLHPNEKLF
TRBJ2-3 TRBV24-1 ATSDFARGGGGSDTQY